This T cell receptor (beta chain) stems from a study of shared clonotypes between healthy human individuals. Overall study: Each donor's CD8 memory used one plate, CD8 naive two, each CD4 subset three. Regarding the study as a whole: Generally, naive subsets (rather than memory subsets) showed larger estimated richness.

The germline CDR1 and CDR2 sequences are MGHDK and SYGVNS. This CDR3 is 16 amino acids long. Trimming removed 1 base at V and 2 bases at J, with 14 bases between. Details on this clone: Its antigen is not known.

Per the original data handling: Without quality scores, immunoSEQ junctional reads could not be filtered like full-length reads. Profiled with immunoSEQ multiplex PCR; TCRdb holds only in-frame clones, not every one. D and trimming were read from the DNA, whereas the V and J calls and clone size are those reported in that table. The profile shows around 2.1 million clones, approximately 96% of them singletons. Researchers partitioned CD4+ cells into CD45RA+ naive and CD45RA-negative memory subsets. Specimen: naive CD4+ T cells sorted from blood. Sample subset: CD45RA+ positively selected. The sequence was collected from a man between 18 and 35 years old in good health. The chain couples TRBV25-1 to TRBJ1-1; the D is unclear. Written as DNA, the CDR3 is TGTGCCAGCAGTGAATTAGTCTCGACGGGAAACACTGAAGCTTTCTTT. Protein sequence: CASSELVSTGNTEAFF.